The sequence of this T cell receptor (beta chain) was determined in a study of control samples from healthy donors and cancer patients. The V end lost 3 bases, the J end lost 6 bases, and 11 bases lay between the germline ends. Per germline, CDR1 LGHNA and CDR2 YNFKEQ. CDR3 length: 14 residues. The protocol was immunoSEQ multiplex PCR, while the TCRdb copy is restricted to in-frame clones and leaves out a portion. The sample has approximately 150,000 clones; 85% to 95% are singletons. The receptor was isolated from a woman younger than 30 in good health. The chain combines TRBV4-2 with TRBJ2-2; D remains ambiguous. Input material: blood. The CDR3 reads CASSQISPPGELFF. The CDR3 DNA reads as TGTGCCAGCAGCCAGATTAGTCCGCCCGGGGAGCTGTTTTTT.